These 3 T cell receptor beta chains share one sample of origin, sequenced in a study of T cell repertoires in cytomegalovirus infection (dated by TCRdb to the late 2010s). Sequencing relied on an Illumina HiSeq 1500. TCRdb itself trimmed the public reads at Q25 with fastp, ran MiXCR and retained productive beta chains. Rows are combined by CDR3 protein, so each entry shows the most common genes and DNA. For this sample the table gives hundreds of thousands of distinct CDR3 sequences, of which 20% to 25% were detected only once. The top ten clones comprise around 8% of the sample. Sequenced sample: CD8+ T cells from PBMCs. The receptor set was obtained from a human donor in good health (CMV status not recorded). Some clones in this sample may be carry-over from other donors' samples.

This chain uses TRBV12-3 or TRBV12-4 with TRBJ1-2; D not certain. V shed 6 bases and J shed 4 bases, with 12 bases lying between them. The CDR3 loop spans 13 amino acids. CDR3 region: CASSPRVLYGYTF. CDR3 nucleotide sequence: TGTGCCAGCAGCCCCCGGGTCCTCTATGGCTACACCTTC.

This rearrangement joins TRBV19 to TRBJ2-3; D gene unclear. Germline V gene data show CDR1 as LNHDA and CDR2 as SQIVND (reference sequence). This CDR3 has 14 amino acids. The V end lost 7 bases, the J end lost 0 bases, and 11 bases lay between the germline ends. DNA of the CDR3: TGTGCCAGTATGGAATCGTATAGCACAGATACGCAGTATTTT. Its protein product is CASMESYSTDTQYF.

The CDR3 region has the DNA TGTGCCAGCAGTGACGACTATTTCAGCTCCTACAATGAGCAGTTCTTC. It translates to CASSDDYFSSYNEQFF. The chain recombines TRBV6-1 with TRBJ2-1, with a tentative D call TRBD2 (5 bases). With 3 bases removed from V and 0 bases from J, the gap between germline ends came to 12 bases. CDR1 MNHNS and CDR2 SASEGT come from the germline V gene. This CDR3 region has 16 residues.